There are a few counts of the clone carrying this T cell receptor beta chain. Trimming stripped 6 bases from V and 3 bases from J, with 15 bases between. This CDR3 region has 16 residues. Germline values: CDR1 MNHEY, CDR2 SMNVEV (reference sequence). The PCR employed 60 Vbeta primers together with 13 Jbeta primers. Assay: immunoSEQ multiplex PCR; the TCRdb copy retains only in-frame clones and omits some. Counted here are approximately 170,000 clones, 60% to 80% occurring once; the ten biggest clones make up 4.9%. This sample is part of a study of cytomegalovirus exposure and HLA in healthy donors. As for the study in general: Researchers previously reported finding 90 million to 130 million unique TCR beta sequences from approximately 190 million T cells.

The receptor's source is a male donor in good health and CMV-seronegative. The sequencing input was PBMCs. The rearrangement links TRBV27 to TRBJ1-6, with D unclear. The CDR3 nucleotides read TGTGCCAGCAGAGGCGGGAGGACCCTCTATAATTCACCCCTCCACTTT. Protein product: CASRGGRTLYNSPLHF.